This T cell receptor (beta chain) was sequenced during a study of spatial heterogeneity in lung cancer. At the level of the study: The donor population consisted of just over 70 patients with untreated, early-stage non-small cell lung cancer.

The study, taken as a whole, reports: Whereas they appeared in blood less at follow-up, ubiquitous expanded tumor TCRs appeared there more at resection.

About this clonotype itself: Its antigen is undetermined.

CDR1 is MNHEY and CDR2 is SMNVEV in the germline V gene (reference sequence). Trimming took off 2 bases at V and 0 bases at J, with 11 bases between the two ends. This CDR3 contains 16 residues. Sample time point: blood at routine non-recurrence follow-up after resection. MiXCR, applied by TCRdb to the 5' RACE reads, yields one record per CDR3 protein. There are 85,000 to 100,000 distinct CDR3 sequences in the sample; approximately 19% occur only once, and 20% to 25% lies in the top ten. The clonotype comes from a male donor with early-stage non-small cell lung cancer. The genes are TRBV27 and TRBJ1-5, with D possibly TRBD1 on 6 matching bases. The sample consisted of PBMCs, taken at follow-up. The chain's CDR3 is CASSLTGTLSNQPQHF. For the CDR3, the DNA is TGTGCCAGCAGTTTAACCGGGACACTTAGCAATCAGCCCCAGCATTTT.